This T cell receptor beta chain was captured in a study of molecular identifiers for immune sequencing clone quantification (dated by TCRdb to between 2018 and 2020). Background on the whole study: For a replicate experiment, RNA from roughly 21,000 or 96,000 naive CD8 T cells was divided into five aliquots, of which four were sequenced. This methods study benchmarked molecular-identifier clustering-based TCR repertoire sequencing (MIDCIRS) and TCR RNA copy counting, using CD8 T cells to do so. Results and caveats for the whole study, not just this receptor: When barcode sub-clustering was left out, chimeric consensus sequences inflated TCR diversity, with chimeras reaching as high as 47%. Modeling indicated roughly 3.2 TCR RNA copies recovered per cell, compared with about 10 by digital PCR, which implies a capture efficiency of approximately 31%. A single cell's worth of spiked-in Jurkat TCR RNA was reported detectable even among one million naive CD8 T cells. The sizes of highly expanded clones could end up underestimated when identical TCR molecules share a barcode. The naive libraries included spiked-in Jurkat TCR RNA (around 9 copies' worth), and this Jurkat TCR RNA is not part of the donor repertoire. In CMV-specific effector cells, clones with more than 20 RNA copies contained over 98% of molecules, whereas in naive cells such clones contained under 1% of molecules.

Libraries of naive CD8 T cells were built from about 21,000 to 970,000 sorted cells, with 10%, 30% or 50% of the purified RNA used. Naive CD8 T cells were FACS-sorted as CD8+CD4-CCR7+CD45RA+ on a BD FACSAria II into RLT Plus buffer. To test detection sensitivity, Jurkat RNA equivalent to more than 9 TCR copies was spiked into samples of about 18,000-1,000,000 naive CD8 T cells. Enrichment of CD8 T cells was done with RosetteSep CD8+ T Cell Enrichment Cocktail plus Ficoll-Paque, and ACK red cell lysis came afterward. Receptors were amplified or captured by PCR. TCRdb shows the sequencer as NextSeq 500. Bulk TCR libraries were made following a previously described method, with the TCR primers given in Table S5. The Qiagen AllPrep DNA/RNA kit was used to purify total RNA. Reads from multiple sequencing runs of the same library were pooled before analysis. On the study's bioinformatics: Reads were retained only if the reads had an exact TCR constant sequence, and the retained reads were trimmed to 150 nt and grouped according to their 12-nt molecular barcodes. Reads in each barcode group were sub-clustered using a 15% Levenshtein threshold, and a quality-weighted consensus sequence was built for each RNA molecule. Non-functional sequences were excluded, and lower-count sequences lying one edit away from another sequence were also excluded. Based on fitting two negative binomial distributions, any barcode sub-cluster with under 20% of the maximum read count was discarded. TCRdb trimmed public reads at Q25 via fastp, called clones via MiXCR and kept in-frame beta chains. Entries are consolidated by CDR3 protein sequence, retaining the most common genes and DNA. These V and J calls originate from TCRdb's pipeline instead of the authors' own analysis. Present in this sample are some 580,000 distinct CDR3 sequences, around 25% of which were seen just once. Of the sample, 0.7% to 0.95% is held by the ten largest clones.

This clonotype was found a few times. Its target antigen remains unknown. There are no base qualities to consult, and no much larger clone falls within one base. The cysteine opens and the phenylalanine closes a CDR3 of 15 amino acids. Only CDR3 DNA remains: 45 bases, in frame from the first base. V and J are trimmed by 0 bases and 3 bases, and the gene matches miss 2 bases of the junction. CDR1 and CDR2 were assigned from the germline V gene as MGHRA and YSYEKL. Here the chain combines TRBV4-1 and TRBJ2-7; 10 bases in the junction line up with TRBD1. This TCR came from a human donor in good health. Some libraries in this study had Jurkat cell RNA spiked in. The material sequenced was naive CD8+ T cells from blood, with Jurkat cell RNA spiked in. The meaning of the sample's cell subset or site label: FACS-sorted CD8+CD4-CCR7+CD45RA+ naive T cells. Read as DNA, the sequence is TGCGCCAGCAGCCAAGAGACAGGGGGCGGCTACGAGCAGTACTTC. It encodes CASSQETGGGYEQYF.